This is a list of T cell receptor beta chains from one sample in a study of beta chain features in type 1 diabetes. Method: immunoSEQ multiplex PCR; TCRdb's copy keeps in-frame clones and lacks some. The sample contains around 200,000 clones, more than 10% of which appear only once. Sequenced input: central memory CD4+ T cells from blood. These receptors originate from a woman younger than 35 in good health. Each CDR3 is given with its conserved first and last residue. Fields, in order: V gene, J gene, D gene, clone size, CDR3 DNA, CDR3 protein. The D gene is left open where the match is weak. Size is omitted from some rows. Given values are once, few, many or a class for expanded clones.

V gene: TRBV10-3
J gene: TRBJ1-5
D gene: NA
clone size: NA
CDR3 DNA: TGTGCCATCGGGGACTCGACGGGTAATAGCAATCAGCCCCAGCATTTT
CDR3 protein: CAIGDSTGNSNQPQHF

V gene: TRBV28
J gene: TRBJ2-2
D gene: TRBD2
clone size: NA
CDR3 DNA: TGTGCCAGCAGTTTATTCGGGAGGGCGAACACCGGGGAGCTGTTTTTT
CDR3 protein: CASSLFGRANTGELFF

V gene: TRBV27
J gene: TRBJ2-5
D gene: NA
clone size: few
CDR3 DNA: TGTGCCAGCAGTTTTAGCCAGGGATCGTCCCAGTACTTC
CDR3 protein: CASSFSQGSSQYF

V gene: TRBV5-4
J gene: TRBJ2-3
D gene: TRBD1
clone size: few
CDR3 DNA: TGTGCCAGCAGACTGACAGGGGGTATAGGAGATACGCAGTATTTT
CDR3 protein: CASRLTGGIGDTQYF

V gene: TRBV28
J gene: TRBJ1-1
D gene: TRBD1
clone size: NA
CDR3 DNA: TGTGCCAGCAGCCTAGGACAGGGACGAGCTTTCTTT
CDR3 protein: CASSLGQGRAFF

V gene: TRBV7-6
J gene: TRBJ1-1
D gene: NA
clone size: few
CDR3 DNA: TGTGCCAGCAGCCCCCGACAGACGGCCACTGAAGCTTTCTTT
CDR3 protein: CASSPRQTATEAFF

V gene: TRBV29-1
J gene: TRBJ2-3
D gene: TRBD1
clone size: few
CDR3 DNA: TGCAGCGTTGGGACAGGGGGTGTAGATACGCAGTATTTT
CDR3 protein: CSVGTGGVDTQYF

V gene: TRBV30
J gene: TRBJ2-4
D gene: TRBD1
clone size: NA
CDR3 DNA: TGTGCCTGGAGTACGTGGGGACAGGGGGCTTTTGGGGCCAAAAACATTCAGTACTTC
CDR3 protein: CAWSTWGQGAFGAKNIQYF

V gene: TRBV2
J gene: TRBJ2-3
D gene: TRBD2
clone size: few
CDR3 DNA: TGTGCCAGCAAGGTAGCGGGAGAGGCAGATACGCAGTATTTT
CDR3 protein: CASKVAGEADTQYF

V gene: TRBV7-9
J gene: TRBJ2-7
D gene: NA
clone size: many
CDR3 DNA: TGTGCCAGCAGCCAGAAGACAGGCGGGAGCTCCTACGAGCAGTACTTC
CDR3 protein: CASSQKTGGSSYEQYF

V gene: TRBV7-8
J gene: TRBJ1-5
D gene: NA
clone size: few
CDR3 DNA: TGTGCCAGCAGCTTAGCGAGGGCGGAGAGCAATCAGCCCCAGCATTTT
CDR3 protein: CASSLARAESNQPQHF

V gene: TRBV9
J gene: TRBJ2-3
D gene: NA
clone size: few
CDR3 DNA: TGTGCCAGCAGCTCGTACCCAGGCACAGATACGCAGTATTTT
CDR3 protein: CASSSYPGTDTQYF

V gene: TRBV30
J gene: TRBJ2-7
D gene: NA
clone size: NA
CDR3 DNA: TGTGCCTGGACCCAGGGCTCCTACGAGCAGTACTTC
CDR3 protein: CAWTQGSYEQYF

V gene: TRBV7-8
J gene: TRBJ2-1
D gene: NA
clone size: few
CDR3 DNA: TGTGCCAGCAGCTTATCAGACTACTACAATGAGCAGTTCTTC
CDR3 protein: CASSLSDYYNEQFF

V gene: TRBV7-2
J gene: TRBJ2-1
D gene: TRBD1
clone size: NA
CDR3 DNA: TGTGCCAGCAGCAAGGACAGGGCGGGTTACAATGAGCAGTTCTTC
CDR3 protein: CASSKDRAGYNEQFF

V gene: TRBV9
J gene: TRBJ2-3
D gene: NA
clone size: few
CDR3 DNA: TGTGCCAGCAGCGTAAACAGCCGCTTCACAGATACGCAGTATTTT
CDR3 protein: CASSVNSRFTDTQYF

V gene: TRBV7-2
J gene: TRBJ1-1
D gene: NA
clone size: few
CDR3 DNA: TGTGCCAGCAGCCTCACCTCGGGCCGCCGGAGGGTGAACACTGAAGCTTTCTTT
CDR3 protein: CASSLTSGRRRVNTEAFF

V gene: TRBV19
J gene: TRBJ1-1
D gene: NA
clone size: few
CDR3 DNA: TGTGCCAGTAGTATAGTGGGCATGAACACTGAAGCTTTCTTT
CDR3 protein: CASSIVGMNTEAFF

V gene: TRBV29-1
J gene: TRBJ1-1
D gene: NA
clone size: NA
CDR3 DNA: TGCAGCGTTGGCACAGGGTCAGGCGAAGCTTTCTTT
CDR3 protein: CSVGTGSGEAFF

V gene: TRBV29-1
J gene: TRBJ2-7
D gene: NA
clone size: few
CDR3 DNA: TGCAGCGTTGAAGCCTTTCGGACTCCGAGCTCCTACGAGCAGTACTTC
CDR3 protein: CSVEAFRTPSSYEQYF

V gene: TRBV7-9
J gene: TRBJ2-1
D gene: TRBD2
clone size: few
CDR3 DNA: TGTGCCAGCAGCTTAACTAGCGGGAGGGCAGGGCAGTTCTTC
CDR3 protein: CASSLTSGRAGQFF

V gene: TRBV28
J gene: TRBJ1-5
D gene: NA
clone size: NA
CDR3 DNA: TGTGCCAGCAGTCAGGGTAGCAATCAGCCCCAGCATTTT
CDR3 protein: CASSQGSNQPQHF

V gene: TRBV5-6
J gene: TRBJ2-2
D gene: TRBD2
clone size: NA
CDR3 DNA: TGTGCCAGCAGCTTGATGATCCGGGAGGCCGGGGAGCTGTTTTTT
CDR3 protein: CASSLMIREAGELFF

V gene: TRBV7-6
J gene: TRBJ2-7
D gene: TRBD2
clone size: NA
CDR3 DNA: TGTGCCAGCAGCGCGGGGGGCGGCCGCTACGAGCAGTACTTC
CDR3 protein: CASSAGGGRYEQYF

V gene: TRBV4-2
J gene: TRBJ2-6
D gene: NA
clone size: few
CDR3 DNA: TGTGCCAGCAGCCCTGGACAGCCTATATATTCTGGGGCCAACGTCCTGACTTTC
CDR3 protein: CASSPGQPIYSGANVLTF

V gene: TRBV5-1
J gene: TRBJ2-5
D gene: TRBD2
clone size: NA
CDR3 DNA: TGCGCCAGCAGCTTGGGTTCTAGCGGGCTCCAAGAGACCCAGTACTTC
CDR3 protein: CASSLGSSGLQETQYF

V gene: TRBV6-4
J gene: TRBJ1-2
D gene: TRBD1
clone size: few
CDR3 DNA: TGTGCCAGCAGAGACACAGGGGTCTCTGGCTACACCTTC
CDR3 protein: CASRDTGVSGYTF

V gene: TRBV30
J gene: TRBJ1-2
D gene: TRBD1
clone size: few
CDR3 DNA: TGTGCCTGGGGACAGGAGACTTATGGCTACACCTTC
CDR3 protein: CAWGQETYGYTF

V gene: TRBV28
J gene: TRBJ2-7
D gene: TRBD2
clone size: few
CDR3 DNA: TGTGCCAGCAGTTTGGGTAGCGGGAGTCCCAACGAGCAGTACTTC
CDR3 protein: CASSLGSGSPNEQYF

V gene: TRBV29-1
J gene: TRBJ2-5
D gene: NA
clone size: NA
CDR3 DNA: TGCAGCGTTGTGTGGGGCGGAAGAGAGACCCAGTACTTC
CDR3 protein: CSVVWGGRETQYF

V gene: TRBV27
J gene: TRBJ1-1
D gene: NA
clone size: many
CDR3 DNA: TGTGCCAGCAATATACTGGGGCAAGGGGACACTGAAGCTTTCTTT
CDR3 protein: CASNILGQGDTEAFF

V gene: TRBV6-1
J gene: TRBJ2-7
D gene: TRBD1
clone size: few
CDR3 DNA: TGTGCCAGCACCCTGGGGACAGGGATGAATTACGAGCAGTACTTC
CDR3 protein: CASTLGTGMNYEQYF

V gene: TRBV5-1
J gene: TRBJ2-5
D gene: TRBD2
clone size: NA
CDR3 DNA: TGCGCCAGCAGGGAGGGACTAGCGGGACAAGAGACCCAGTACTTC
CDR3 protein: CASREGLAGQETQYF

V gene: TRBV7-9
J gene: TRBJ2-7
D gene: NA
clone size: NA
CDR3 DNA: TGTGCCAGCAGCTTACTTCACCAAGGGGGTACCGAGCAGTACTTC
CDR3 protein: CASSLLHQGGTEQYF

V gene: TRBV2
J gene: TRBJ2-3
D gene: NA
clone size: NA
CDR3 DNA: TGTGCCAGCAGTTCCCTAGTCAAGTACACAGATACGCAGTATTTT
CDR3 protein: CASSSLVKYTDTQYF

V gene: TRBV19
J gene: TRBJ1-2
D gene: NA
clone size: NA
CDR3 DNA: TGTGCCAGTAGTATAGAGGGCCGATATGGCTACACCTTC
CDR3 protein: CASSIEGRYGYTF

V gene: TRBV5-8
J gene: TRBJ2-2
D gene: NA
clone size: NA
CDR3 DNA: TGTGCCAGCAGCTTGCATCAGGGAAGGGGCGGGGAGCTGTTTTTT
CDR3 protein: CASSLHQGRGGELFF

V gene: TRBV5-1
J gene: TRBJ2-2
D gene: TRBD2
clone size: NA
CDR3 DNA: TGCGCCAGCAGCTCGCGTGGACTAGCGGGTACGAACACCGGGGAGCTGTTTTTT
CDR3 protein: CASSSRGLAGTNTGELFF

V gene: TRBV11-2
J gene: TRBJ2-5
D gene: TRBD2
clone size: NA
CDR3 DNA: TGTGCCAGCAGCTTAAGTCGATCCGGGGAGGGCCGGAAGACCCAGTACTTC
CDR3 protein: CASSLSRSGEGRKTQYF

V gene: TRBV2
J gene: TRBJ2-1
D gene: TRBD1
clone size: few
CDR3 DNA: TGTGCCAGCAGTACTGACAGGGGTCACAATGAGCAGTTCTTC
CDR3 protein: CASSTDRGHNEQFF

V gene: TRBV9
J gene: TRBJ1-2
D gene: NA
clone size: few
CDR3 DNA: TGTGCCAGCAGCGTAGTGGGGGGTGGCTACACCTTC
CDR3 protein: CASSVVGGGYTF

V gene: TRBV29-1
J gene: TRBJ2-3
D gene: TRBD2
clone size: NA
CDR3 DNA: TGCAGCGTTTCCCGCGGGAGGGACACAGATACGCAGTATTTT
CDR3 protein: CSVSRGRDTDTQYF

V gene: TRBV20-1
J gene: TRBJ1-2
D gene: NA
clone size: few
CDR3 DNA: TGCAGTGCGAGTAACCCTGGCTACACCTTC
CDR3 protein: CSASNPGYTF

V gene: TRBV6-5
J gene: TRBJ1-2
D gene: NA
clone size: few
CDR3 DNA: TGTGCCAGCAGTCCCGCAGGGAGGGGTGGCTACACCTTC
CDR3 protein: CASSPAGRGGYTF

V gene: TRBV18
J gene: TRBJ2-4
D gene: TRBD2
clone size: few
CDR3 DNA: TGTGCCAGCTCACCAAGGTCGAGGAGCGGGAGTCCGGTGAACATTCAGTACTTC
CDR3 protein: CASSPRSRSGSPVNIQYF

V gene: TRBV28
J gene: TRBJ2-7
D gene: TRBD2
clone size: NA
CDR3 DNA: TGTGCCAGCAGTTTTCGGCTAGCGGATGTGTACTTC
CDR3 protein: CASSFRLADVYF